This entry lists 7 T cell receptor beta chains sequenced from one sample in a study of blood T cell repertoires in COVID-19 (dated by TCRdb to the early 2020s). The library was obtained by the immunoSEQ multiplex PCR assay. TCRdb retrieved this table from immuneACCESS and kept in-frame rearrangements only. Not all clones are present; in checked studies, unresolved V genes account for under half, and no reason is known for the remainder. Across this sample there are about 72,000 clones, with roughly 82% seen only once. Less than 8.5% of the sample is held by the ten biggest clonotypes. Sequenced material: peripheral blood. Receptors were obtained from a man in his fifties or sixties with acute or convalescent COVID-19.

The gene calls are TRBV5-1 and TRBJ2-3; 7 nucleotides align to TRBD2. This CDR3 has 15 amino acids. J gave up 6 bases and V 4 bases, and 11 bases lay outside the gene matches. Per the germline V gene, CDR1 is SGHRS and CDR2 is YFSETQ. The CDR3 region is CASSLGGGIRDTQYF. The CDR3 region has the DNA TGCGCCAGCAGCCTTGGCGGGGGAATCCGGGATACGCAGTATTTT.

The chain employs TRBV18 and TRBJ1-1; 7 bases are shared with TRBD1. CDR3 length: 11 residues. V shed 6 bases and J 11 bases; nucleotides not matched to a gene: 6. In germline, CDR1 is KGHSH, CDR2 LQKENI. This CDR3 is CASSRQGTAFF. The CDR3 DNA sequence: TGTGCCAGCTCTCGACAGGGTACCGCTTTCTTT.

The V and J genes are TRBV30 and TRBJ2-7; D uncertain. The germline gives CDR1 GTSNPN, CDR2 SVGIG (reference sequence). Trimming stripped 3 bases from V and 8 bases from J, with 8 bases between. The CDR3 runs 10 residues. The CDR3, as DNA: TGTGCCTGGAGGTCGGAGAAGCAGTACTTC. Protein: CAWRSEKQYF.

The chain joins TRBV21-1 to TRBJ2-2; the table's D call TRBD2 went unverified against the DNA. TRBV21-1 is given as a pseudogene. This CDR3 spans 13 amino acids. CDR3 in amino acids: CASSHRGTGELFF. As DNA, the CDR3 is TGTGCCAGCAGCCATCGGGGGACCGGGGAGCTGTTTTTT.

This clone has more than one count but fewer than ten. The CDR3 DNA sequence: TGTGCCAGCAGCTTTCAACAGGGACCGGCCAACGTCCTGACTTTC. As protein: CASSFQQGPANVLTF. V and J are TRBV7-2 and TRBJ2-6; D is perhaps TRBD1 (6 bases). Germline lookup yields CDR1 SGHTA and CDR2 FQGNSA. The V gene lost 3 bases and the J gene lost 6 bases, with 12 bases spanning the gap. The CDR3 runs to 15 residues.

The J gene is TRBJ1-2, the V gene TRBV3-1 (or the pseudogene TRBV3-2), with 12 bases lining up with TRBD1. After removal of 3 bases from V and 3 bases from J, the junction contained 2 bases not matched to a gene. Germline V gene data show CDR1 as LGHDT and CDR2 as YNNKEL (reference sequence). The CDR3 length is 15 residues. CDR3 DNA sequence: TGTGCCAGCAGCCAGGGACAGGGGGCCTACTATGGCTACACCTTC. Translation: CASSQGQGAYYGYTF.

The chain combines TRBV10-3 with TRBJ1-5, with TRBD1 as a possible D gene (5 bases). CDR3 length: 14 residues. Germline values: CDR1 ENHRY, CDR2 SYGVKD. Trimming took off 3 bases at V and 4 bases at J, with 10 bases between the two ends. CDR3 loop: CAISELGQNQPQHF. The CDR3 coding sequence is TGTGCCATCAGTGAATTGGGGCAAAATCAGCCCCAGCATTTT.